Presented here are 9 T cell receptor beta chains from one specimen sequenced in a study of T cell responses to AZD1222 COVID-19 vaccine. Data came from immunoSEQ multiplex PCR; TCRdb stores just in-frame clones and leaves some out. The top ten clones hold under 7.5% of a sample with roughly 130,000 clones, roughly 93% of them seen once. Sequencing used peripheral blood, obtained on day 0 of AZD1222 vaccination. The receptors derive from an adult in good health.

V is TRBV7-2 and J is TRBJ1-2; D gene unclear. This CDR3 contains 12 residues. Per germline, CDR1 SGHTA and CDR2 FQGNSA. V was shortened by 6 bases and J by 5 bases, with 10 bases between the two germline ends. The CDR3 reads CASSPGYYGYTF. Here the CDR3 DNA reads TGTGCCAGCAGTCCCGGATATTATGGCTACACCTTC.

The chain is built from TRBV5-6 and TRBJ2-3, with 9 bases aligning to TRBD2. The CDR3 sequence is 16 residues long. Per the germline V gene, CDR1 is SGHDT and CDR2 is YYEEEE. V shed 5 bases, J shed 0 bases, and the junction held 7 bases outside the gene matches. CDR3 DNA sequence: TGTGCCAGCAGTCAGTCTAGCGGGAAAAGCACAGATACGCAGTATTTT. Protein: CASSQSSGKSTDTQYF.

The chain uses TRBV2 and TRBJ2-3; perhaps TRBD2 as D (5 bases). CDR1 is SNHLY and CDR2 is FYNNEI in the germline V gene. V lost 5 bases, J lost 4 bases, and 13 bases lay in between. CDR3 size: 14 residues. The CDR3 region has the DNA TGTGCCAGCAGTCCGTCGTTGCGGGCAGATACGCAGTATTTT. It encodes CASSPSLRADTQYF. The full variable domain, in which reference TRBV2 and TRBJ2-3 provide the parts outside the CDR3, is EPEVTQTPSHQVTQMGQEVILRCVPISNHLYFYWYRQILGQKVEFLVSFYNNEISEKSEIFDDQFSVERPDGSNFTLKIRSTKLEDSAMYFCASSPSLRADTQYFGPGTRLTVL.

This chain connects TRBV30 to TRBJ2-7; the D gene is possibly TRBD2 (6 bases). The CDR3 spans 16 residues. V lost 0 bases to trimming and J lost 3 bases, with 18 bases between them. The V gene's germline CDR1 is GTSNPN and CDR2 SVGIG (reference sequence). CDR3 sequence reads: CAWSVSYRDLGYEQYF. DNA for the CDR3: TGTGCCTGGAGTGTAAGTTATAGGGACTTAGGCTACGAGCAGTACTTC.

The V gene is TRBV9, the J gene TRBJ2-3; D is ambiguous. CDR1 SGDLS and CDR2 YYNGEE come from the germline V gene. V was pared by 0 bases and J by 2 bases, with 7 bases between. This CDR3 comprises 14 residues. CDR3 amino acids: CASSVELYTDTQYF. The CDR3 DNA reads TGTGCCAGCAGCGTAGAACTCTACACAGATACGCAGTATTTT.

The V gene is TRBV11-2, the J gene TRBJ2-1; TRBD2 might be the D (6 bases). Trimming shortened V by 3 bases and J by 7 bases, and 25 bases separated the two germline ends. The CDR3 contains 18 residues. From germline, CDR1 is SGHAT and CDR2 FQNNGV. DNA for the CDR3: TGTGCCAGCAGCTTCCCTCGGGAGCCCTCCCCCCTAGGGAATGAGCAGTTCTTC. Translation: CASSFPREPSPLGNEQFF.

This clone was counted a single time. This chain uses TRBV19 with TRBJ2-3; D possibly corresponds to TRBD1 (6 bases). Germline loops: CDR1 LNHDA, CDR2 SQIVND (reference sequence). The CDR3 sequence is 14 residues long. The V end was cut by 7 bases, the J end by 1 base, with 12 bases between. The CDR3 loop is CASKQGTGTDTQYF. The CDR3 DNA reads as TGTGCCAGTAAACAGGGTACTGGCACAGATACGCAGTATTTT.

The chain combines TRBV13 with TRBJ2-1; TRBD2 aligns across 9 bases. The V segment lost 4 bases and the J segment 8 bases; nucleotides outside the gene matches: 12. The CDR3 covers 16 residues. Germline assignment: CDR1 PRHDT and CDR2 FYEKMQ (reference sequence). The CDR3 spells CASSSASGKGWDEQFF. As DNA, the CDR3 is TGTGCCAGCAGCTCCGCTAGCGGGAAAGGTTGGGATGAGCAGTTCTTC.

CDR3 protein: CASSPDYSEQYF. CDR3 bases: TGTGCCAGCAGCCCAGACTATTCCGAGCAGTACTTC. The V gene is TRBV12-3 or TRBV12-4, the J gene TRBJ2-7; TRBD2 is a possible D gene (5 bases). Trimming shortened V by 6 bases and J by 6 bases, and 12 bases separated the two germline ends. CDR3 length: 12 residues.